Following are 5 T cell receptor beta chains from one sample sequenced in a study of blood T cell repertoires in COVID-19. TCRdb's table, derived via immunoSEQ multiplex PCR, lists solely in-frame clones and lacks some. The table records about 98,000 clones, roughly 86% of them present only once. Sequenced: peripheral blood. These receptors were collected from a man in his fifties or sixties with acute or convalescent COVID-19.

The CDR3 DNA follows: TGTGCCTGGAGTGTATCCCTGACTAGCGCATCCCCAGATACGCAGTATTTT. It is translated as CAWSVSLTSASPDTQYF. The J gene is TRBJ2-3, the V gene TRBV30; TRBD2 aligns across 8 bases. The CDR3 is made up of 17 amino acids. Germline values: CDR1 GTSNPN, CDR2 SVGIG (reference sequence). V lost 0 bases and J lost 4; bases outside the gene matches: 12.

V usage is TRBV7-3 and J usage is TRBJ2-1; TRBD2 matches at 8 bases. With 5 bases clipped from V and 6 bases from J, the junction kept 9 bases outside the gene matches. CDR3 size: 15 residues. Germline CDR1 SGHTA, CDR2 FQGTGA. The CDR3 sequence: CASSRREGPVNEQFF. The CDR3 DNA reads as TGTGCCAGCAGCCGTCGGGAGGGGCCGGTCAATGAGCAGTTCTTC.

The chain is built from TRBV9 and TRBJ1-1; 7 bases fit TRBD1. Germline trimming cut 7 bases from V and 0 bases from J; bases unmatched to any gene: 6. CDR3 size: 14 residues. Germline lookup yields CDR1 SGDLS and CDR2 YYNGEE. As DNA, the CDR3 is TGTGCCAGCGGTCAGGGGGGATTGAACACTGAAGCTTTCTTT. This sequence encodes CASGQGGLNTEAFF. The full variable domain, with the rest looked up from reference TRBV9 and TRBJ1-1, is DSGVTQTPKHLITATGQRVTLRCSPRSGDLSVYWYQQSLDQGLQFLIQYYNGEERAKGNILERFSAQQFPDLHSELNLSSLELGDSALYFCASGQGGLNTEAFFGQGTRLTVV.

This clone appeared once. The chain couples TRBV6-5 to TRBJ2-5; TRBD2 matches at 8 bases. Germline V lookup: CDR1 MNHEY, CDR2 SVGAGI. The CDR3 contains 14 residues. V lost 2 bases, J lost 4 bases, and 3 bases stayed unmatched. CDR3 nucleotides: TGTGCCAGCAGTTACGCGGCGGGAGGAGAGACCCAGTACTTC. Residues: CASSYAAGGETQYF.

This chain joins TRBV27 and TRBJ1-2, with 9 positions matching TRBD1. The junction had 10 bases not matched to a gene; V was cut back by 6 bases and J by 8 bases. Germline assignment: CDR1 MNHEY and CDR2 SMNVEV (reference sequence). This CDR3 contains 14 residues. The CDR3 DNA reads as TGTGCCAGCAGGACCCGGGGACAGGGATCCGGCTACACCTTC. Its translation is CASRTRGQGSGYTF.